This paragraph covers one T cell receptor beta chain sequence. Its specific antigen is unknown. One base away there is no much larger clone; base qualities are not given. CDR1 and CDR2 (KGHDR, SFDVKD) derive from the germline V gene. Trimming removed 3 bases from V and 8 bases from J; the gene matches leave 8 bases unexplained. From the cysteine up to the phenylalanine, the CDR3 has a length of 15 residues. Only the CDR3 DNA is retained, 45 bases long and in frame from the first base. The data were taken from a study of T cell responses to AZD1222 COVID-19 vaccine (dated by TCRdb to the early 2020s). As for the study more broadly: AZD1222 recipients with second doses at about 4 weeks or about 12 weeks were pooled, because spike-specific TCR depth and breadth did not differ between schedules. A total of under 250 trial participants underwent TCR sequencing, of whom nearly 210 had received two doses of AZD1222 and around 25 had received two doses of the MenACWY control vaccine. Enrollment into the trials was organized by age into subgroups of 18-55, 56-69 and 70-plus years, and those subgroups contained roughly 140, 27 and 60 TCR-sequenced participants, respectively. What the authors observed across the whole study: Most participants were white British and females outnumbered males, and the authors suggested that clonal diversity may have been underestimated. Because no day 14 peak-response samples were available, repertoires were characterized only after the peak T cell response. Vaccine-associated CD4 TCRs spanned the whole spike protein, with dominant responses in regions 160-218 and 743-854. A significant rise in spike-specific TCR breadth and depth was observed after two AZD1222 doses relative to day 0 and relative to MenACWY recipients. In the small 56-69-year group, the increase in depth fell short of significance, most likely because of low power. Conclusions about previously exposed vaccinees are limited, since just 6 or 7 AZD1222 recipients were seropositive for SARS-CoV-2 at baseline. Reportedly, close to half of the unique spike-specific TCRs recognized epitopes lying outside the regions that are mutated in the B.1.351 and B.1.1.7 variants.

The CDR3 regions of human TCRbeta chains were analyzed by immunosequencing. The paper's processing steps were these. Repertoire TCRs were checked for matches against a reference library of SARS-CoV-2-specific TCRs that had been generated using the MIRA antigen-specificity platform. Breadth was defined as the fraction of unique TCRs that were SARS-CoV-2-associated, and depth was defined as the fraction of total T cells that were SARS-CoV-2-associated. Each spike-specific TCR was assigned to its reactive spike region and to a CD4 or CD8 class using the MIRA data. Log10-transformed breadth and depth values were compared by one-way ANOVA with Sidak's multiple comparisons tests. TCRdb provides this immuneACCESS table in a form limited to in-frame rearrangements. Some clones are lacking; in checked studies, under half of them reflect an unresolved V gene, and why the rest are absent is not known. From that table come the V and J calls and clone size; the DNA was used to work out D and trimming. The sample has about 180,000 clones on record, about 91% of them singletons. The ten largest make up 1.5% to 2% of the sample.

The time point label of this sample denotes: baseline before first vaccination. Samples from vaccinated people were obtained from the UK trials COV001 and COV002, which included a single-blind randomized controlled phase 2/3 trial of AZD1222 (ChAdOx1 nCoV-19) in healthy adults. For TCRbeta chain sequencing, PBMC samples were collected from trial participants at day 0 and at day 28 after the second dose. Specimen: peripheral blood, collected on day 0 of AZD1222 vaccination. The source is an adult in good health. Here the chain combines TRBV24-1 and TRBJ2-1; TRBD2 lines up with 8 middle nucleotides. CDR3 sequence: CATSDMAGGRDEQFF. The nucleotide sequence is TGTGCCACCAGTGATATGGCGGGAGGTCGCGATGAGCAGTTCTTC.